This is a list of T cell receptor beta chains from one sample in a study of blood T cells in healthy people across ages. TCRdb passed the 5' RACE reads through MiXCR, listing each CDR3 protein once. The sample includes more than 1.4 million distinct CDR3 sequences, roughly 40% of them seen just once. The sample comprised blood. These receptor sequences come from a woman between 18 and 29 years old in good health. The CDR3 runs from the conserved cysteine through the conserved F or W. Fields, in order: J gene, clone size, D gene, V gene, CDR3 protein, CDR3 DNA. D genes are given only for firm matches. Clone size appears in some rows only: once, few, many, or a class for an expanded clone.

j_call: TRBJ1-1
clone_size: NA
d_call: NA
v_call: TRBV10-3
cdr3_aa: CAISESAEGGPNTEAFF
cdr3_nt: TGTGCCATCAGTGAGTCGGCTGAGGGAGGCCCAAACACTGAAGCTTTCTTT

j_call: TRBJ2-7
clone_size: NA
d_call: TRBD1
v_call: TRBV5-1
cdr3_aa: CASSLWTGSSYEQYF
cdr3_nt: TGCGCCAGCAGCTTGTGGACAGGGAGCTCCTACGAGCAGTACTTC

j_call: TRBJ2-5
clone_size: few
d_call: NA
v_call: TRBV6-5
cdr3_aa: CASSYSTATQETQYF
cdr3_nt: TGTGCCAGCAGTTACTCGACAGCCACCCAAGAGACCCAGTACTTC

j_call: TRBJ2-7
clone_size: NA
d_call: TRBD2
v_call: TRBV25-1
cdr3_aa: CASSDLGRGGSSYEQYF
cdr3_nt: TGTGCCAGCAGTGATCTTGGGCGCGGGGGGAGCTCCTACGAGCAGTACTTC

j_call: TRBJ1-1
clone_size: few
d_call: NA
v_call: TRBV19
cdr3_aa: CASSMQGEAFF
cdr3_nt: TGTGCCAGTAGTATGCAGGGTGAAGCTTTCTTT

j_call: TRBJ2-1
clone_size: NA
d_call: NA
v_call: TRBV6-2/TRBV6-3
cdr3_aa: CATSSVNEQFF
cdr3_nt: TGTGCCACCTCTAGCGTCAATGAGCAGTTCTTC

j_call: TRBJ1-2
clone_size: few
d_call: NA
v_call: TRBV10-3
cdr3_aa: CAISESVGEGDYGYTF
cdr3_nt: TGTGCCATCAGTGAGTCGGTAGGGGAAGGAGACTATGGCTACACCTTC

j_call: TRBJ2-2
clone_size: few
d_call: NA
v_call: TRBV7-9
cdr3_aa: CASSSQPVITGELFF
cdr3_nt: TGTGCCAGCAGCTCTCAGCCAGTGATCACCGGGGAGCTGTTTTTT

j_call: TRBJ1-2
clone_size: NA
d_call: TRBD1
v_call: TRBV7-6
cdr3_aa: CASSFRDSPPSTEGYTF
cdr3_nt: TGTGCCAGCAGCTTCCGGGACAGCCCCCCGTCCACGGAGGGCTACACCTTC

j_call: TRBJ1-6
clone_size: NA
d_call: TRBD1
v_call: TRBV28
cdr3_aa: CASIKQGARNSPLHF
cdr3_nt: TGTGCCAGCATCAAACAGGGGGCGAGGAATTCACCCCTCCACTTT

j_call: TRBJ1-3
clone_size: NA
d_call: NA
v_call: TRBV27
cdr3_aa: CASSLVPPISGNTIYF
cdr3_nt: TGTGCCAGCAGTTTGGTACCACCAATCTCTGGAAACACCATATATTTT

j_call: TRBJ2-5
clone_size: NA
d_call: TRBD1
v_call: TRBV6-1
cdr3_aa: CASGGTAYQETQYF
cdr3_nt: TGTGCCAGCGGTGGGACAGCTTATCAAGAGACCCAGTACTTC

j_call: TRBJ2-7
clone_size: NA
d_call: NA
v_call: TRBV27
cdr3_aa: CASSPLLSRRSYEQYF
cdr3_nt: TGTGCCAGCAGCCCCTTGTTAAGCCGACGCTCCTACGAGCAGTACTTC

j_call: TRBJ2-5
clone_size: few
d_call: TRBD2
v_call: TRBV20-1
cdr3_aa: CSAPYASGTQETQYF
cdr3_nt: TGCAGTGCACCCTACGCTAGCGGGACCCAAGAGACCCAGTACTTC

j_call: TRBJ1-1
clone_size: few
d_call: NA
v_call: TRBV10-3
cdr3_aa: CATREFGTQDTEAFF
cdr3_nt: TGTGCCACCAGAGAGTTCGGAACACAGGACACTGAAGCTTTCTTT

j_call: TRBJ2-5
clone_size: NA
d_call: TRBD2
v_call: TRBV5-1
cdr3_aa: CASSPAAGGQGTQYF
cdr3_nt: TGCGCCAGCAGCCCGGCAGCGGGAGGACAAGGGACCCAGTACTTC

j_call: TRBJ2-5
clone_size: NA
d_call: TRBD2
v_call: TRBV3-1
cdr3_aa: CASSQDLAGGLGETQYF
cdr3_nt: TGTGCCAGCAGCCAAGATCTAGCGGGGGGTCTGGGAGAGACCCAGTACTTC

j_call: TRBJ2-7
clone_size: few
d_call: TRBD1
v_call: TRBV5-1
cdr3_aa: CASSQTGDLSYEQYF
cdr3_nt: TGCGCCAGCAGCCAGACAGGGGATCTCTCCTACGAGCAGTACTTC

j_call: TRBJ1-1
clone_size: NA
d_call: NA
v_call: TRBV6-1
cdr3_aa: CASSVGYTEAFF
cdr3_nt: TGTGCCAGCAGCGTCGGGTATACTGAAGCTTTCTTT

j_call: TRBJ2-1
clone_size: NA
d_call: NA
v_call: TRBV6-5
cdr3_aa: CVSSYDSASYNEQFF
cdr3_nt: TGTGTCAGCAGTTACGACAGCGCATCCTACAATGAGCAGTTCTTC

j_call: TRBJ2-5
clone_size: NA
d_call: TRBD1
v_call: TRBV10-3
cdr3_aa: CAITPDDRGRETQYF
cdr3_nt: TGTGCCATCACCCCGGACGACAGGGGGAGGGAGACCCAGTACTTC

j_call: TRBJ2-7
clone_size: NA
d_call: NA
v_call: TRBV14
cdr3_aa: CASSQDPNRYEQYF
cdr3_nt: TGTGCCAGCAGCCAAGACCCAAACCGCTACGAGCAGTACTTC

j_call: TRBJ2-3
clone_size: NA
d_call: NA
v_call: TRBV9
cdr3_aa: CASSVTSSGTDTQYF
cdr3_nt: TGTGCCAGCAGCGTAACCTCCTCGGGCACAGATACGCAGTATTTT

j_call: TRBJ1-5
clone_size: NA
d_call: NA
v_call: TRBV6-1
cdr3_aa: CASSDMTDQPQHF
cdr3_nt: TGTGCCAGCAGTGACATGACAGATCAGCCCCAGCATTTT

j_call: TRBJ2-5
clone_size: NA
d_call: NA
v_call: TRBV7-9
cdr3_aa: CASSTKSWAGSGQETQYF
cdr3_nt: TGTGCCAGCAGCACAAAGTCGTGGGCAGGGAGTGGTCAAGAGACCCAGTACTTC

j_call: TRBJ2-1
clone_size: NA
d_call: NA
v_call: TRBV21-1
cdr3_aa: CASSERLGVYNEQFF
cdr3_nt: TGTGCCAGCAGCGAAAGACTAGGTGTCTACAATGAGCAGTTCTTC

j_call: TRBJ2-1
clone_size: few
d_call: TRBD2
v_call: TRBV7-9
cdr3_aa: CASSLAPSGNSYNEQFF
cdr3_nt: TGTGCCAGCAGCTTAGCGCCTAGCGGGAACTCCTACAATGAGCAGTTCTTC